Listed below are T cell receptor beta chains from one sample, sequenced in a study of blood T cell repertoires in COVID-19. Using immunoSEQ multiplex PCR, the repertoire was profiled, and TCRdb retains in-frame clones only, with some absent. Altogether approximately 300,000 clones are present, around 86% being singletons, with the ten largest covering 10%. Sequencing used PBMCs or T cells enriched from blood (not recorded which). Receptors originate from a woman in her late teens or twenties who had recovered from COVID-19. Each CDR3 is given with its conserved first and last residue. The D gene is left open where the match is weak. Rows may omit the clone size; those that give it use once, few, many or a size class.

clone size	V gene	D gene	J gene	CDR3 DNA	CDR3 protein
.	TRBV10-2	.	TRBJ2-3	TGCGCCAGCAGCGAGTGGGCGGATACGCAGTATTTT	CASSEWADTQYF
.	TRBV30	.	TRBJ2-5	TGTGCCTGGAGTCCCTTGACTAGGGGAGAGACCCAGTACTTC	CAWSPLTRGETQYF
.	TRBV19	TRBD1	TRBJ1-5	TGTGCCAGCGGGGGACAGGGAGAGGGTCAGCCCCAGCATTTT	CASGGQGEGQPQHF
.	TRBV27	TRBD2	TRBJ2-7	TGTGCCAGCAGTTTAAGACTAGCGGACATATCCTACGAGCAGTACTTC	CASSLRLADISYEQYF
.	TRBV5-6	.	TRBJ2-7	TGTGCCAGCAGCTTGGGGGCAGCGGGCGCGGGCACCCAGGAGTACTTC	CASSLGAAGAGTQEYF
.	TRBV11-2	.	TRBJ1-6	TGTGCCAGCAGCCGCGTCGACACTTATAATTCACCCCTCCACTTT	CASSRVDTYNSPLHF
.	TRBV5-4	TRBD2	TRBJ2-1	TGTGCCAGCAGCTTGGGACTAGCGGGAGGGCCTAACCCCTACAATGAGCAGTTCTTC	CASSLGLAGGPNPYNEQFF
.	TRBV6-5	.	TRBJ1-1	TGTGCCAGCAGTTTAAAACCCACAGGGACTGAAGCTTTCTTT	CASSLKPTGTEAFF
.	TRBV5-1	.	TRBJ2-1	TGCGCCAGCAGCCCCACCGCGGGCATGGCAAGTGAGCAGTTCTTC	CASSPTAGMASEQFF
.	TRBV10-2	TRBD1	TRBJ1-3	TGCGCCAGCAGAGACTACGGACAGGGAAGAAACACCATATATTTT	CASRDYGQGRNTIYF
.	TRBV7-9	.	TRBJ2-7	TGTGCCAGCAGCCAAGGCGAGGAATACGAGCAGTACTTC	CASSQGEEYEQYF
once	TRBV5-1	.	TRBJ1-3	TGCGCCAGCAGCTGGTTGACACTCGGGGACTCTGGAAACACCATATATTTT	CASSWLTLGDSGNTIYF
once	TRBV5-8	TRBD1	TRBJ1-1	TGTGCCAGCAGCGGACAGGGATGGGAGAACACTGAAGCTTTCTTT	CASSGQGWENTEAFF
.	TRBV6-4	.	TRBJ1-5	TGTGCCAGCAGTTCCCACAGGGAGAATCAGCCCCAGCATTTT	CASSSHRENQPQHF
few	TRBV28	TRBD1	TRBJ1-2	TGTGCCAGCAAACCCTCAGGGGGCGGTGGCTACACCTTC	CASKPSGGGGYTF
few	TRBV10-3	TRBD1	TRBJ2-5	TGTGCCACCCAGAGGGGGACAGGGGGCGGTGAGACCCAGTACTTC	CATQRGTGGGETQYF
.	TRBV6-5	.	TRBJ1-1	TGTGCCAGCAGGCCCTCTTCAGGGAACACTGAAGCTTTCTTT	CASRPSSGNTEAFF
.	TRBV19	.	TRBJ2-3	TGTGCCAGTAGTAAACTGGATACGCAGTATTTT	CASSKLDTQYF
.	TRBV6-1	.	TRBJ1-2	TGTGCCAGCAGTGAAGCACTAGGGTTGGCCCCGAGCTATGGCTACACCTTC	CASSEALGLAPSYGYTF
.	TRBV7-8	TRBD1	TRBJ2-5	TGTGCCAGCAGCTCGAGGGACAGAGGGGAGACCCAGTACTTC	CASSSRDRGETQYF
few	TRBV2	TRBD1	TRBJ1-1	TGTGCCAGCAGCGGGACAGGGGAGACTGAAGCTTTCTTT	CASSGTGETEAFF
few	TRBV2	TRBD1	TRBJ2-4	TGTGCCAGCAGGGGACAGGCTAAAAACATTCAGTACTTC	CASRGQAKNIQYF
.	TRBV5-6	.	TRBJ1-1	TGTGCCAGCAGCTTGGAGCGCTTGAACACTGAAGCTTTCTTT	CASSLERLNTEAFF
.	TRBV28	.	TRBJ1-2	TGTGCCAGCTCCTCTGGGGCAGAGACTAACTATGGCTACACCTTC	CASSSGAETNYGYTF
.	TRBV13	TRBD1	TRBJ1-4	TGTGCCAGCAGCTTAAGGGTACAGGGGGGTGAAAAACTGTTTTTT	CASSLRVQGGEKLFF
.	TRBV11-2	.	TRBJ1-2	TGTGCCAGCAGCTTAGGAGAAAACTATGGCTACACCTTC	CASSLGENYGYTF
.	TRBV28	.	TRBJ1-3	TGTGCCACGGTTGTGGGGGGGGACTCTGGAAACACCATATATTTT	CATVVGGDSGNTIYF
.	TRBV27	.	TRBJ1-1	TGTGCCAGCAGTTTCCAGGGGTCGGCCACTGAAGCTTTCTTT	CASSFQGSATEAFF
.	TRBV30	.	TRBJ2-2	TGTGCCTCACAGGGATTGAACACCGGGGAGCTGTTTTTT	CASQGLNTGELFF
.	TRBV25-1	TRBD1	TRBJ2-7	TGTGCCAGCAGTGATTGGTCTACTGGGACAGCCTACGAGCAGTACTTC	CASSDWSTGTAYEQYF
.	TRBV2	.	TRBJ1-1	TGTGCCAGCAGTCAAGTGGTGGTCCCGGGACACTCGGCTTTCTTT	CASSQVVVPGHSAFF
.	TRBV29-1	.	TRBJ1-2	TGCAGCGGAGGGGAGGGTGGTGGCTACACCTTC	CSGGEGGGYTF
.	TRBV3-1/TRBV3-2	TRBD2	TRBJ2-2	TGTGCCAGCAGTTTCACCGGGACTAGCGGGACCGGGGAGCTGTTTTTT	CASSFTGTSGTGELFF
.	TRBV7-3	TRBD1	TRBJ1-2	TGTGCCAGCAGCTTGACAGGGGATAACTATGGCTACACCTTC	CASSLTGDNYGYTF
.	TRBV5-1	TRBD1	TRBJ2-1	TGCGCCAGCAGATTGACAGGGGGCGATGAGCAGTTCTTC	CASRLTGGDEQFF
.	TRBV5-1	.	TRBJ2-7	TGCGCCAGCAGGCGTTCAGGATCCTACGAGCAGTACTTC	CASRRSGSYEQYF
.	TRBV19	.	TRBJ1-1	TGTGCCACTGCGACAGGTTACACTGAAGCTTTCTTT	CATATGYTEAFF
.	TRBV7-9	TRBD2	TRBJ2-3	TGTGCCAGCAGCTTCCCCCCTGCGGGAGGGGTGGCGGCAGATACGCAGTATTTT	CASSFPPAGGVAADTQYF
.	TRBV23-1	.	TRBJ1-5	TGCGCCAGCAGTCAATCAAGGGGATCCAATCAGCCCCAGCATTTT	CASSQSRGSNQPQHF
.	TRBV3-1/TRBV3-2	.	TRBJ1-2	TGTGCCAGCAGCCACCTTGACAGTCGCACTAACTATGGCTACACCTTC	CASSHLDSRTNYGYTF
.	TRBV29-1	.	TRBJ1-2	TGCAGCGTTGGGGGACAACCGTATGGCTACACCTTC	CSVGGQPYGYTF
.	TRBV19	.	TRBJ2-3	TGTGCCAGTAGTCACCGGGACTCTGGGGATACGCAGTATTTT	CASSHRDSGDTQYF
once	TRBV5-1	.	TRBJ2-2	TGCGCCAGCAGCCCGCAGGGGAGCACCGGGGAGCTGTTTTTT	CASSPQGSTGELFF
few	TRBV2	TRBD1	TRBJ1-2	TGTGCCAGCAGTGAAACGGCGGGACAGTCCTCTAAGATTAACTATGGCTACACCTTC	CASSETAGQSSKINYGYTF
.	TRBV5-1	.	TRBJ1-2	TGCGCCAGCAGCTTGGAGCCAAAGCTGAACTATGGCTACACCTTC	CASSLEPKLNYGYTF
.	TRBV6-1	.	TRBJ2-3	TGTGCCAGCAGTGAGTTTGATGCGGGCGGCACAGATACGCAGTATTTT	CASSEFDAGGTDTQYF
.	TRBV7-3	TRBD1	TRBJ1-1	TGTGCCAGCAGAGGGCAGGGGGACACTGAAGCTTTCTTT	CASRGQGDTEAFF
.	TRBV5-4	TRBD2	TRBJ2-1	TGTGCCAGCAGCTCCCGGGGGGACTGGAGGAATGAGCAGTTCTTC	CASSSRGDWRNEQFF
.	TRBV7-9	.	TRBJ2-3	TGTGCCAGCAGCTTTATGGGGGGACGGACAGATACGCAGTATTTT	CASSFMGGRTDTQYF
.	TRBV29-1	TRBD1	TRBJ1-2	TGCAGCGTGGACAGGACCGAGGGGGCTTTT	CSVDRTEGAF
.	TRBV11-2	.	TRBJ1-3	TGTGCCAGCAGCCAAAACTTGGGTCAGGGGTTCACCTCTGGAAACACCATATATTTT	CASSQNLGQGFTSGNTIYF
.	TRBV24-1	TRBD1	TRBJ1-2	TGTGCCACCAGTGACCAACGAACAGGGGAGGTCTATGGCTACACCTTC	CATSDQRTGEVYGYTF
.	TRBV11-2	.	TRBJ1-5	TGTGCCAGCAGCTTAACGAGTCCAAATCAGCCCCAGCATTTT	CASSLTSPNQPQHF
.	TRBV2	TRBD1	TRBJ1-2	TGTGCCAGCAGCCCCACAGGGGGCGGCTACACCTTC	CASSPTGGGYTF
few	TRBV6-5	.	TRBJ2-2	TGTGCCAGCAGTTACTCCGCCGGGGAGCTGTTTTTT	CASSYSAGELFF